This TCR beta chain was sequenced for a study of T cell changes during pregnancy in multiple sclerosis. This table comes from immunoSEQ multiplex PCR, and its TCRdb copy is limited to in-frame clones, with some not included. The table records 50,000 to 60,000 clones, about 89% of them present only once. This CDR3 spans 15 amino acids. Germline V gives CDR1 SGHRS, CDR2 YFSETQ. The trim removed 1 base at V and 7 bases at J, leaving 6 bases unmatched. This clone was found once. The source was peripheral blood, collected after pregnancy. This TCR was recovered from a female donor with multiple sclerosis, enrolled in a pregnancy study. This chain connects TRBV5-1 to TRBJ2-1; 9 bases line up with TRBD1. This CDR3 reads CASSLWDRELNEQFF. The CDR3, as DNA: TGCGCCAGCAGCTTGTGGGACAGGGAATTAAATGAGCAGTTCTTC.